Sequencing of this T cell receptor beta chain was carried out in a study of T cells after yellow fever vaccination. Study results and limitations: Weaker, the secondary response had a peak occurring faster, on day 5 versus 15. Abundant clonotypes from the bulk population could get into FACS-sorted repertoires as contaminants.

The CDR3 extends over 14 amino acids. V was pared by 9 bases and J by 1 base, with 14 bases between. Of note for this clonotype: Its antigen is unknown.

Researchers made TCR cDNA using 5'RACE template switching, and this step added a universal primer site and UMIs. TCRdb re-called the 5' RACE reads with MiXCR, one entry per CDR3 protein. Among 300,000 to 350,000 distinct CDR3 sequences listed, under 5% were seen once. This sequence was found in a man aged 18 to 29 who received the YFV17D yellow fever vaccine. The sample was PBMCs, taken 5 days after the yellow fever booster vaccination. The chain is built from TRBV12-3 or TRBV12-4 and TRBJ2-3; the D is unclear. CDR3 nucleotide sequence: TGTGCCAGTCAACGCCCGTCTCGCACAGATACGCAGTATTTT. This encodes CASQRPSRTDTQYF.